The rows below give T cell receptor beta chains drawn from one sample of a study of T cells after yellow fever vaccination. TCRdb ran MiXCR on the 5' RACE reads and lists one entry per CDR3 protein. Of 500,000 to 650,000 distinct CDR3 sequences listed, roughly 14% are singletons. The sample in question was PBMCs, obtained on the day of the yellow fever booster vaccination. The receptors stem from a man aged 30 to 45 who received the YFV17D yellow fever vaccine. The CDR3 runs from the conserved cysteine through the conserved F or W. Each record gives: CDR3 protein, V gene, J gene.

CDR3 protein: CASSLTGPGVKNEQFF; V gene: TRBV7-3; J gene: TRBJ2-1
CDR3 protein: CASSETRKETQYF; V gene: TRBV28; J gene: TRBJ2-5
CDR3 protein: CASSLALTSGTDEQYF; V gene: TRBV5-1; J gene: TRBJ2-7
CDR3 protein: CATSRDRGYNYGYTF; V gene: TRBV15; J gene: TRBJ1-2
CDR3 protein: CSASAGPTNSPLHF; V gene: TRBV20-1; J gene: TRBJ1-6
CDR3 protein: CASSSGLAGTSTDTQYF; V gene: TRBV6-5; J gene: TRBJ2-3
CDR3 protein: CASSQEWTSYEQYF; V gene: TRBV4-3; J gene: TRBJ2-7
CDR3 protein: CASLVAGGQETQYF; V gene: TRBV7-9; J gene: TRBJ2-5
CDR3 protein: CASSPRDRAYEQYF; V gene: TRBV7-9; J gene: TRBJ2-7
CDR3 protein: CSAIHGLDGYTF; V gene: TRBV20-1; J gene: TRBJ1-2
CDR3 protein: CASSLSPFQTNEQFF; V gene: TRBV5-1; J gene: TRBJ2-1
CDR3 protein: CASSLAGDRAGYGYTF; V gene: TRBV7-9; J gene: TRBJ1-2
CDR3 protein: CASSLLHGQLTTYEQYF; V gene: TRBV5-1; J gene: TRBJ2-7
CDR3 protein: CASSQEGDIQYF; V gene: TRBV6-5; J gene: TRBJ2-4
CDR3 protein: CASSYQGGSSYEQYF; V gene: TRBV6-5; J gene: TRBJ2-7
CDR3 protein: CASSHEGYNEQFF; V gene: TRBV7-3; J gene: TRBJ2-1
CDR3 protein: CASTPYADAEAFF; V gene: TRBV6-2/TRBV6-3; J gene: TRBJ1-1
CDR3 protein: CASSPPSWLAGVNEQFF; V gene: TRBV7-9; J gene: TRBJ2-1
CDR3 protein: CASSQLGGDYGYTF; V gene: TRBV3-1; J gene: TRBJ1-2
CDR3 protein: CSARGGLSSYEQYF; V gene: TRBV20-1; J gene: TRBJ2-7
CDR3 protein: CASSLAASGRYNEQFF; V gene: TRBV7-2; J gene: TRBJ2-1
CDR3 protein: CASSLGGQQYF; V gene: TRBV13; J gene: TRBJ2-7
CDR3 protein: CASRDVGGVSPLHF; V gene: TRBV5-1; J gene: TRBJ1-6
CDR3 protein: CASSLLSGGRHPYEQYF; V gene: TRBV7-2; J gene: TRBJ2-7
CDR3 protein: CSVEAHRDGELFF; V gene: TRBV29-1; J gene: TRBJ2-2
CDR3 protein: CASSRNFRRVADETQYF; V gene: TRBV27; J gene: TRBJ2-5
CDR3 protein: CSADSGRLPGELFF; V gene: TRBV20-1; J gene: TRBJ2-2
CDR3 protein: CASRLSGSSYEQYF; V gene: TRBV12-3/TRBV12-4; J gene: TRBJ2-7
CDR3 protein: CASSFALSGDTQYF; V gene: TRBV27; J gene: TRBJ2-3
CDR3 protein: CATSAREETQYF; V gene: TRBV24-1; J gene: TRBJ2-5
CDR3 protein: CASSDFLAGAYEQYF; V gene: TRBV25-1; J gene: TRBJ2-7
CDR3 protein: CAISLEVETQYF; V gene: TRBV7-9; J gene: TRBJ2-5
CDR3 protein: CASSTQRGTEAFF; V gene: TRBV9; J gene: TRBJ1-1
CDR3 protein: CSASGGGNQPQHF; V gene: TRBV20-1; J gene: TRBJ1-5
CDR3 protein: CASSPAGQTYEQYF; V gene: TRBV5-4; J gene: TRBJ2-7
CDR3 protein: CSARGLAGGYSYEQYF; V gene: TRBV20-1; J gene: TRBJ2-7
CDR3 protein: CASSLEIVRNEQFF; V gene: TRBV12-3/TRBV12-4; J gene: TRBJ2-1
CDR3 protein: CASSRIAGAYNEQFF; V gene: TRBV18; J gene: TRBJ2-1
CDR3 protein: CASSSRPDSPRDEAFF; V gene: TRBV6-5; J gene: TRBJ1-1
CDR3 protein: CASPLGSSYEQYF; V gene: TRBV28; J gene: TRBJ2-7
CDR3 protein: CASSVQSENEQFF; V gene: TRBV19; J gene: TRBJ2-1
CDR3 protein: CSARDRHKNIQYF; V gene: TRBV20-1; J gene: TRBJ2-4
CDR3 protein: CATRRGMNTGELFF; V gene: TRBV30; J gene: TRBJ2-2
CDR3 protein: CSALDPRGPGEEYF; V gene: TRBV20-1; J gene: TRBJ2-7
CDR3 protein: CASSSRLAGEFETQYF; V gene: TRBV7-9; J gene: TRBJ2-5
CDR3 protein: CSARDGGRGNTYEQYF; V gene: TRBV20-1; J gene: TRBJ2-7
CDR3 protein: CASSFPKHSDQETQYF; V gene: TRBV6-5; J gene: TRBJ2-5
CDR3 protein: CASSRNSGETQYF; V gene: TRBV21-1; J gene: TRBJ2-5
CDR3 protein: CATTEGRVVETQYF; V gene: TRBV15; J gene: TRBJ2-5
CDR3 protein: CASSPIGGNQPQHF; V gene: TRBV28; J gene: TRBJ1-5
CDR3 protein: CASSPGTGGNTEAFF; V gene: TRBV6-1; J gene: TRBJ1-1
CDR3 protein: CASRIDGAGGTEAFF; V gene: TRBV19; J gene: TRBJ1-1
CDR3 protein: CASSLRVKDHEQYF; V gene: TRBV5-6; J gene: TRBJ2-7
CDR3 protein: CASSLFPDSSYGYTF; V gene: TRBV5-1; J gene: TRBJ1-2
CDR3 protein: CASSQGGTIGTEAFF; V gene: TRBV4-3; J gene: TRBJ1-1